The 26 T cell receptor beta chains presented below share a single source sample, sequenced in a study of cytomegalovirus exposure and HLA in healthy donors. The PCR made use of 60 Vbeta and 13 Jbeta primers. The data were produced by immunoSEQ multiplex PCR, yet TCRdb's version contains in-frame clones alone and is incomplete. Of about 98,000 clones in the sample, about 81% were seen once. Sequenced sample: PBMCs. All receptors come from a man aged 40-49 years in good health and CMV-seronegative.

This sequence joins TRBV15 and TRBJ1-4; D not resolved. Germline assignment: CDR1 LNHNV and CDR2 YYDKDF (reference sequence). V dropped 0 bases and J dropped 8 bases, with 10 bases sitting between them. The CDR3 is made up of 14 amino acids. As DNA, the CDR3 is TGTGCCACCAGCAGAGATCAAACGAGGGAAAAACTGTTTTTT. Protein sequence: CATSRDQTREKLFF.

CDR3 nucleotide sequence: TGCGCCAGCAGCTGGGGGACAATCGGGGAGCTGTTTTTT. Its protein is CASSWGTIGELFF. The rearrangement joins TRBV5-1 to TRBJ2-2, with D maybe TRBD1 (6 bases). CDR1 and CDR2 (germline): SGHRS, YFSETQ. The CDR3 sequence is 13 residues long. V lost 3 bases and J 7 bases, leaving 10 bases between the germline ends.

The chain carries TRBV6-1 and TRBJ1-1; D might be TRBD1 (5 bases). The CDR3 length is 11 residues. Germline V lookup: CDR1 MNHNS, CDR2 SASEGT. Trimming stripped 5 bases from V and 7 bases from J, with 8 bases between. For the CDR3, the DNA is TGTGCCAGCAGTTACACAGGTGAAGCTTTCTTT. Amino acids: CASSYTGEAFF.

The CDR3 coding sequence is TGCGCCAGCAGAACTAAGCCGGGGGGGGAAACAGATACGCAGTATTTT. Protein sequence: CASRTKPGGETDTQYF. The chain combines TRBV5-1 with TRBJ2-3; TRBD2 agrees at 8 bases. Trimming cost V 5 bases and J 3 bases; bases outside gene matches: 11. The CDR3 sequence is 16 residues long. Germline V gene lookup returns CDR1 SGHRS and CDR2 YFSETQ.

The chain couples TRBV9 to TRBJ2-1; 10 bases map to TRBD2. CDR1 is SGDLS and CDR2 is YYNGEE in the germline V gene. CDR3 length: 17 amino acids. V gave up 1 base and J gave up 4 bases; unmatched junction bases: 8. The CDR3 DNA is TGTGCCAGCAGCGTACTGAGTAGCGGGGGGTCTTACAATGAGCAGTTCTTC. Its translation: CASSVLSSGGSYNEQFF.

V and J are TRBV10-3 and TRBJ1-2, with TRBD1 matching over 7 bases. Germline lookup yields CDR1 ENHRY and CDR2 SYGVKD. Trimming cost V 0 bases and J 1 base; bases outside gene matches: 5. This CDR3 comprises 16 residues. This CDR3 reads CAISESTGVRNYGYTF. The CDR3 DNA reads as TGTGCCATCAGTGAGTCAACAGGGGTGCGTAACTATGGCTACACCTTC.

The V call is TRBV10-3, the J call TRBJ1-4; 9 bases fit TRBD1. Germline V gene sequence: CDR1 ENHRY, CDR2 SYGVKD. Trimming cost V 5 bases and J 6 bases; bases outside gene matches: 10. The CDR3 sequence is 16 residues long. CDR3 loop: CAISRGPGQGDEKLFF. CDR3 coding DNA: TGTGCCATCAGTCGCGGACCGGGACAGGGAGATGAAAAACTGTTTTTT.

This clone was seen a handful of times. The chain employs TRBV27 and TRBJ2-7; a possible D gene is TRBD1 (6 bases). CDR1 and CDR2 (germline): MNHEY, SMNVEV (reference sequence). Trimming shortened V by 6 bases and J by 4 bases, and 22 bases separated the two germline ends. CDR3 length: 16 amino acids. CDR3 residues: CASREKYRDIVYEQYF. The CDR3 nucleotides read TGTGCCAGCAGAGAAAAATACAGGGACATAGTTTACGAGCAGTACTTC.

V gene TRBV13 combines with J gene TRBJ1-1; a weak D match, TRBD1 (6 bases). The germline V gene encodes CDR1 PRHDT and CDR2 FYEKMQ (reference sequence). The CDR3 covers 14 residues. Trimming took off 3 bases at V and 1 base at J, with 9 bases between the two ends. CDR3 protein: CASSFTGRNTEAFF. The CDR3 coding sequence is TGTGCCAGCAGCTTTACAGGGAGGAACACTGAAGCTTTCTTT.

The genes are TRBV7-9 and TRBJ2-5; TRBD2 matches 8 bases. The CDR3 consists of 13 residues. V dropped 7 bases and J dropped 4; count of bases not matched to a gene: 5. Germline V gene sequence: CDR1 SEHNR, CDR2 FQNEAQ (reference sequence). CDR3 in amino acids: CASIRGGRETQYF. CDR3 DNA: TGTGCCAGCATCCGGGGGGGACGAGAGACCCAGTACTTC.

The rearrangement uses TRBV6-1 and TRBJ2-1; the match to TRBD2 covers 13 bases. This CDR3 contains 13 residues. The ends lost 6 bases at V and 15 bases at J; junction bases unmatched: 8. Germline V gives CDR1 MNHNS, CDR2 SASEGT. The CDR3 sequence is CASSQTSGGTPFF. The CDR3 DNA follows: TGTGCCAGCAGCCAGACTAGCGGGGGGACTCCGTTCTTC.

This clone came up once. The chain is built from TRBV6-5 and TRBJ2-3; maybe TRBD2 (6 bases). This CDR3 is built from 16 residues. Germline V CDR1 and CDR2: MNHEY, SVGAGI. Trimming removed 1 base at V and 4 bases at J, with 15 bases between. The CDR3 region has the DNA TGTGCCAGCAGTTACTTTGCGGGGCGAGGGTCAGATACGCAGTATTTT. It codes for CASSYFAGRGSDTQYF.

This chain joins TRBV5-4 and TRBJ1-1, with a weak D call TRBD1 (6 bases). This CDR3 comprises 16 residues. V lost 0 bases, J lost 3 bases, and 15 bases lay in between. In germline, CDR1 is SGHNT, CDR2 YYREEE (reference sequence). The DNA of the CDR3 is TGTGCCAGCAGCTTGGGAAAGGGAGGGGGGCACACTGAAGCTTTCTTT. This sequence encodes CASSLGKGGGHTEAFF.

V and J are TRBV7-8 and TRBJ2-5, with a weak D call TRBD1 (6 bases). V was pared by 6 bases and J by 5 bases, with 16 bases between. The CDR3 consists of 14 residues. Germline V lookup: CDR1 SGHVS, CDR2 FQNEAQ. The CDR3 DNA follows: TGTGCCAGCAGACGGAAGTGGGGGCCCGAGACCCAGTACTTC. It codes for CASRRKWGPETQYF.

The gene calls are TRBV27 and TRBJ1-1, with D maybe TRBD1 (5 bases). Per germline, CDR1 MNHEY and CDR2 SMNVEV (reference sequence). The CDR3 consists of 16 residues. Trimming removed 5 bases at V and 0 bases at J, with 16 bases between. The CDR3 spells CASSPWGGTLNTEAFF. CDR3 bases: TGTGCCAGCAGTCCTTGGGGGGGGACCCTGAACACTGAAGCTTTCTTT.

This clone was counted between two and nine times. The chain joins TRBV5-6 to TRBJ2-2; 10 positions agree with TRBD1. Germline CDR1 SGHDT, CDR2 YYEEEE. V was clipped by 2 bases and J by 5 bases; unmatched bases: 3. This CDR3 is 15 amino acids long. CDR3 in DNA: TGTGCCAGCAGCTTTTTGGACAGGGGGACCGGGGAGCTGTTTTTT. As protein: CASSFLDRGTGELFF.

This chain joins TRBV27 and TRBJ1-5; D call uncertain. V was pared by 7 bases and J by 3 bases, with 10 bases between. CDR1 and CDR2 (germline): MNHEY, SMNVEV (reference sequence). This CDR3 has 13 amino acids. The CDR3 loop reads CASMRGNNQPQHF. The CDR3 DNA follows: TGTGCCAGCATGCGGGGAAACAATCAGCCCCAGCATTTT.

The chain recombines TRBV5-4 with TRBJ2-1, with D hard to call. V lost 2 bases and J 4 bases, leaving 13 bases between the germline ends. Per germline, CDR1 SGHNT and CDR2 YYREEE (reference sequence). The CDR3 is 15 residues long. The CDR3 here is CASSFALSVYNEQFF. For the CDR3, the DNA is TGTGCCAGCAGCTTTGCTTTATCGGTATACAATGAGCAGTTCTTC.

This clone showed up just a few times. The chain combines TRBV19 with TRBJ2-3, with 8 bases aligning to TRBD2. Germline lookup yields CDR1 LNHDA and CDR2 SQIVND (reference sequence). This CDR3 is built from 13 residues. The junction had 4 bases not matched to a gene; V was cut back by 8 bases and J by 3 bases. The CDR3 DNA reads TGTGCCAGTGAGCGGGGGTGGACAGATACGCAGTATTTT. As protein: CASERGWTDTQYF.

The J gene is TRBJ2-3, the V gene TRBV7-2, with 11 bases aligning to TRBD2. The CDR3 length is 14 residues. V lost 6 bases and J lost 1; bases outside the gene matches: 0. Germline V gene lookup returns CDR1 SGHTA and CDR2 FQGNSA. The CDR3 coding sequence is TGTGCCAGCAGGACTAGCGGGGGCACAGATACGCAGTATTTT. Amino acids: CASRTSGGTDTQYF.

The chain employs TRBV15 and TRBJ2-1; 9 bases map to TRBD1. V was pared by 1 base and J by 6 bases, with 4 bases of the junction left unmatched. Germline V gene data show CDR1 as LNHNV and CDR2 as YYDKDF (reference sequence). This CDR3 comprises 15 residues. The CDR3 nucleotides are TGTGCCACCAGCAGAGGGGGACAGGGTACCAATGAGCAGTTCTTC. Translating it yields CATSRGGQGTNEQFF.

V is TRBV18 and J is TRBJ2-5, with D perhaps matching TRBD1 (5 bases). V lost 3 bases and J lost 5, with 16 bases in between. CDR3 length: 15 residues. Germline CDR1 is KGHSH and CDR2 is LQKENI. The CDR3 loop reads CASSPNTGAVETQYF. In DNA form, the CDR3 reads TGTGCCAGCTCACCGAACACAGGAGCCGTGGAGACCCAGTACTTC.

The genes are TRBV27 and TRBJ1-2; 10 nucleotides match TRBD1. The CDR3 consists of 13 residues. The V and J ends lost 7 bases and 13 bases, in that order; junction bases with no gene match: 12. The germline V gene encodes CDR1 MNHEY and CDR2 SMNVEV (reference sequence). The CDR3 sequence: CASKGTGTGACTF. The CDR3 DNA follows: TGTGCCAGCAAAGGTACCGGGACAGGGGCCTGCACCTTC.

The chain combines TRBV27 with TRBJ1-2; no clear D gene. Trimming shortened V by 8 bases and J by 6 bases, and 13 bases separated the two germline ends. Germline CDR1 is MNHEY and CDR2 is SMNVEV (reference sequence). The CDR3 totals 12 residues. The CDR3 DNA sequence: TGTGCCAGCTCGGGAGGGATGGATGGCTACACCTTC. Translating it yields CASSGGMDGYTF.

This chain connects TRBV18 to TRBJ2-7; 7 bases match TRBD1. This CDR3 is 12 amino acids long. Trimming took 2 bases from V and 9 from J; bases not matched to a gene: 4. Germline lookup yields CDR1 KGHSH and CDR2 LQKENI. The CDR3, as DNA: TGTGCCAGCTCACCAGAGGGGGCAGGGCAGTACTTC. The encoded protein is CASSPEGAGQYF. Full variable domain (rest looked up from reference TRBV18 and TRBJ2-7): NAGVMQNPRHLVRRRGQEARLRCSPMKGHSHVYWYRQLPEEGLKFMVYLQKENIIDESGMPKERFSAEFPKEGPSILRIQQVVRGDSAAYFCASSPEGAGQYFGPGTRLTVT.

The V gene is TRBV4-1, the J gene TRBJ2-1; 9 bases fit TRBD1. Per the germline V gene, CDR1 is MGHRA and CDR2 is YSYEKL. The CDR3 is made up of 15 amino acids. Trimming took 1 base from V and 5 from J; bases not matched to a gene: 3. CDR3 region: CASSQVTGGNNEQFF. For the CDR3, the DNA is TGCGCCAGCAGCCAAGTAACAGGGGGCAACAATGAGCAGTTCTTC.